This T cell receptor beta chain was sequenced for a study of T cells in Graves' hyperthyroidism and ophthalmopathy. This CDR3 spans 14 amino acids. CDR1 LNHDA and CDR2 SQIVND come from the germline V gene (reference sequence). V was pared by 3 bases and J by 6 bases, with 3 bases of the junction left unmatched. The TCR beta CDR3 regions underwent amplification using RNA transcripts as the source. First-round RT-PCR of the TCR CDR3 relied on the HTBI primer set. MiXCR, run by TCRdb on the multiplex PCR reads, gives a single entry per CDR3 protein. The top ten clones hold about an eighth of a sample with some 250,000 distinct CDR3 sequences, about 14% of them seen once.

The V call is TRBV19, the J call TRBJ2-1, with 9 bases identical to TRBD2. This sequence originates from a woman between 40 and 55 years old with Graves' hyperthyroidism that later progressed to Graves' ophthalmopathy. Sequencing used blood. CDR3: CASSMASGVNEQFF. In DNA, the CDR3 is TGTGCCAGTAGTATGGCTAGCGGGGTCAATGAGCAGTTCTTC.